Shown below are 31 T cell receptor beta chains from a single sample sequenced in a study of blood T cell repertoires in COVID-19. Clones were sequenced by immunoSEQ multiplex PCR, and TCRdb holds only the in-frame ones, with some missing. The sample shows 50,000 or so clones, about nine tenths of them seen only once. The specimen sequenced was peripheral blood. These receptors all stem from a human donor in a cohort sampled during active COVID-19.

The rearrangement links TRBV7-7 to TRBJ2-2; the D gene is possibly TRBD2 (6 bases). The V gene's germline CDR1 is SSHAT and CDR2 FNYEAQ (reference sequence). The CDR3 extends over 13 amino acids. Trimming pared 4 bases from V and 6 bases from J, leaving 9 bases between. This chain's CDR3 is CASSSGLSGELFF. In DNA form, the CDR3 reads TGTGCCAGCAGCTCGGGACTCTCCGGGGAGCTGTTTTTT.

The V and J genes are TRBV30 and TRBJ1-5, with 8 bases lining up with TRBD1. Unmatched junction bases numbered 3, after V lost 4 bases and J lost 4 bases. Germline V gene lookup returns CDR1 GTSNPN and CDR2 SVGIG (reference sequence). CDR3 length equals 13 residues. The DNA for the CDR3 is TGTGCCTGGAACAGGGGGTCAAATCAGCCCCAGCATTTT. Residues: CAWNRGSNQPQHF.

The chain couples TRBV13 to TRBJ1-2; D may be TRBD1 (5 bases). The V gene's germline CDR1 is PRHDT and CDR2 FYEKMQ (reference sequence). The ends were cut back, 5 bases at V and 5 bases at J, with 18 bases in the middle. The CDR3 sequence is 15 residues long. Here the CDR3 reads CASSPGAGPTYGYTF. The CDR3 region has the DNA TGTGCCAGCAGCCCGGGTGCAGGGCCCACTTATGGCTACACCTTC.

V usage is TRBV4-1 and J usage is TRBJ2-5; 13 bases are shared with TRBD2. Unmatched junction bases numbered 6, after V lost 1 base and J lost 1 base. The germline V gene encodes CDR1 MGHRA and CDR2 YSYEKL. The CDR3 has 18 residues. The CDR3 region is CASSQVPTSGGPQETQYF. Here the CDR3 DNA reads TGCGCCAGCAGCCAAGTCCCGACTAGCGGGGGGCCCCAAGAGACCCAGTACTTC.

The J gene is TRBJ2-7, the V gene TRBV6-5, with 12 bases matching TRBD2. Looked up from germline, CDR1 is MNHEY and CDR2 is SVGAGI. The CDR3 extends over 15 amino acids. The junction had 4 bases not matched to a gene; V was cut back by 6 bases and J by 1 base. CDR3 coding DNA: TGTGCCAGCAGCCCCGGGACTAGCGGGTCCTACGAGCAGTACTTC. Amino acid sequence: CASSPGTSGSYEQYF.

In this sample, this clone turned up once. The chain links TRBV5-1 to TRBJ1-3, with unresolved D. CDR1 is SGHRS, CDR2 YFSETQ, per germline. Between the trimmed V and J ends, which lost 1 base and 0 bases, there was a span of 20 bases. The CDR3 totals 19 residues. The CDR3 loop reads CASSLIGLTGGVSGNTIYF. The CDR3 DNA reads as TGCGCCAGCAGCTTGATAGGACTAACCGGTGGGGTCTCTGGAAACACCATATATTTT.

The sample holds one count of this clone. The chain is built from TRBV2 and TRBJ2-1; 8 bases match TRBD2. This CDR3 is 16 amino acids long. The junction had 13 bases not matched to a gene; V was cut back by 4 bases and J by 8 bases. Germline V lookup: CDR1 SNHLY, CDR2 FYNNEI. The CDR3 nucleotides are TGTGCCAGCAGTGGGCGTTTAGGTAGCGGGGTAGATGAGCAGTTCTTC. Protein sequence: CASSGRLGSGVDEQFF.

The chain recombines TRBV5-1 with TRBJ2-1; a possible D gene is TRBD1 (5 bases). Germline V gene sequence: CDR1 SGHRS, CDR2 YFSETQ. V was pared by 0 bases and J by 9 bases, with 13 bases between. The CDR3 is 14 amino acids. CDR3 nucleotide sequence: TGCGCCAGCAGCTTGGTTCAGGGTACGGGTGAGCAGTTCTTC. It translates to CASSLVQGTGEQFF.

This sequence joins TRBV5-1 and TRBJ2-3; D ambiguous. The CDR3 is 15 amino acids. With 0 bases removed from V and 7 bases from J, the gap between germline ends came to 15 bases. CDR1 is SGHRS, CDR2 YFSETQ, per germline. For the CDR3, the DNA is TGCGCCAGCAGCTTGGGAGGAAGTAATCGGAATACGCAGTATTTT. The encoded protein is CASSLGGSNRNTQYF.

This sequence joins TRBV30 and TRBJ2-1, with 10 bases matching TRBD1. The V gene end was trimmed by 6 bases and the J gene end by 10 bases; junction bases not matched to a gene: 12. The germline CDR1 and CDR2 sequences are GTSNPN and SVGIG (reference sequence). The CDR3 covers 14 residues. The CDR3 loop is CACQSGTGEEEQFF. CDR3 nucleotide sequence: TGTGCCTGTCAATCCGGGACAGGGGAAGAGGAGCAGTTCTTC.

The table lists this clone with a count of one. The CDR3 nucleotides are TGTGCCAGTAGGAAGACAGGGGTGAGCGGAGAGACCCAGTACTTC. Translating it yields CASRKTGVSGETQYF. The rearrangement uses TRBV19 and TRBJ2-5, with 8 bases that match TRBD1. The length of the CDR3 is 15 residues. Germline V lookup: CDR1 LNHDA, CDR2 SQIVND (reference sequence). The junction had 10 bases not matched to a gene; V was cut back by 6 bases and J by 4 bases.

This chain uses TRBV9 with TRBJ2-7; 7 nucleotides align to TRBD2. The trim removed 4 bases at V and 2 bases at J, leaving 9 bases unmatched. The CDR3 covers 15 residues. The germline V gene encodes CDR1 SGDLS and CDR2 YYNGEE. Written as DNA, the CDR3 is TGTGCCAGCAGCCCCCGGGACTACAAAACCTACGAGCAGTACTTC. The encoded protein is CASSPRDYKTYEQYF.

CDR3 bases: TGTGCCAGCAGCGGACAGGCCACAGATACGCAGTATTTT. Residues: CASSGQATDTQYF. The chain uses TRBV5-6 and TRBJ2-3; the match to TRBD1 covers 7 bases. Trimming at V came to 4 bases and at J to 2 bases, leaving 1 base not matched to a gene. The CDR3 spans 13 residues. The germline CDR1 and CDR2 sequences are SGHDT and YYEEEE.

The genes are TRBV5-1 and TRBJ1-4, with D perhaps TRBD1 (6 bases). Germline CDR1 and CDR2: SGHRS and YFSETQ. CDR3 length: 16 residues. V shed 0 bases and J shed 8 bases, with 17 bases lying between them. For the CDR3, the DNA is TGCGCCAGCAGCTTGGGAGGCGCAGGGGCAGGAGAAAAACTGTTTTTT. Its protein is CASSLGGAGAGEKLFF.

The chain recombines TRBV29-1 with TRBJ1-4; TRBD1 might be the D (6 bases). Germline V gene lookup returns CDR1 SQVTM and CDR2 ANQGSEA. CDR3 length equals 13 residues. V gave up 3 bases and J gave up 5 bases, with 10 bases separating them. The CDR3 loop reads CSVEGQGNEKLFF. In DNA form, the CDR3 reads TGCAGCGTTGAGGGGCAGGGGAATGAAAAACTGTTTTTT.

The chain links TRBV2 to TRBJ2-1; D is unclear. Germline CDR1 is SNHLY and CDR2 is FYNNEI. CDR3 length: 13 amino acids. V lost 6 bases to trimming and J lost 7 bases, with 13 bases between them. CDR3 coding DNA: TGTGCCAGCAGGAAGGTTGGAGCTAATGAGCAGTTCTTC. Amino acids: CASRKVGANEQFF.

This clone was detected once. V gene TRBV9 combines with J gene TRBJ2-2, with 7 bases lining up with TRBD2. Germline assignment: CDR1 SGDLS and CDR2 YYNGEE. The length of the CDR3 is 15 residues. J gave up 7 bases and V 4 bases, and 10 bases lay outside the gene matches. CDR3 protein: CASSMSGEGVGELFF. The DNA for the CDR3 is TGTGCCAGCAGCATGAGCGGGGAGGGAGTCGGGGAGCTGTTTTTT.

The genes are TRBV28 and TRBJ2-1; TRBD2 might be the D (5 bases). The CDR3 runs to 13 residues. V was trimmed by 8 bases and J by 7 bases, leaving 15 bases between them. Germline V CDR1 and CDR2: MDHEN, SYDVKM. Here the CDR3 DNA reads TGTGCCAGCGGGTGGTCTAGCTTGAATGAGCAGTTCTTC. Protein sequence: CASGWSSLNEQFF.

The CDR3 nucleotides are TGCAGTGCTAGGGTACTAGTAGAACAGTTCTTC. Its translation: CSARVLVEQFF. This chain joins TRBV20-1 and TRBJ2-1; D perhaps matches TRBD2 (5 bases). The CDR3 is 11 residues long. With 3 bases removed from V and 13 bases from J, the gap between germline ends came to 13 bases. Per the germline V gene, CDR1 is DFQATT and CDR2 is SNEGSKA (reference sequence).

V usage is TRBV19 and J usage is TRBJ1-1; D not resolved. The V and J ends lost 4 bases and 2 bases respectively, with 14 bases between them. Germline CDR1 and CDR2: LNHDA and SQIVND (reference sequence). The CDR3 has 15 residues. The CDR3 here is CASSNAGGLNTEAFF. The CDR3 region has the DNA TGTGCCAGTAGTAATGCAGGAGGACTTAACACTGAAGCTTTCTTT.

The J gene is TRBJ2-3, the V gene TRBV6-5; 7 positions agree with TRBD1. Trimming took 2 bases from V and 3 from J; bases not matched to a gene: 2. The germline CDR1 and CDR2 sequences are MNHEY and SVGAGI. This CDR3 has 14 residues. As DNA, the CDR3 is TGTGCCAGCAGTTACCGACAGGGAACAGATACGCAGTATTTT. The encoded protein is CASSYRQGTDTQYF.

This clone has just one count. The chain employs TRBV29-1 and TRBJ2-1; tentative D call: TRBD1 (6 bases). Germline V gene sequence: CDR1 SQVTM, CDR2 ANQGSEA. V was clipped by 4 bases and J by 2 bases, with 6 bases between them. This CDR3 region has 12 residues. Here the CDR3 reads CSVGDTYNEQFF. The CDR3 nucleotides read TGCAGCGTTGGGGACACCTACAATGAGCAGTTCTTC.

The rearrangement links TRBV10-2 to TRBJ1-3, with D tentatively TRBD1 (5 bases). With 0 bases removed from V and 4 bases from J, the gap between germline ends came to 16 bases. Germline assignment: CDR1 WSHSY and CDR2 SAAADI. The CDR3 totals 17 residues. The DNA for the CDR3 is TGCGCCAGCAGTGAGTCGGCGACAGCCATCTTCGGAAACACCATATATTTT. Translation gives CASSESATAIFGNTIYF.

This clone was detected only once. This chain uses TRBV24-1 with TRBJ2-2, with 8 positions matching TRBD1. The germline V gene encodes CDR1 KGHDR and CDR2 SFDVKD. Unmatched junction bases numbered 7, after V lost 0 bases and J lost 2 bases. The CDR3 is 18 residues long. As DNA, the CDR3 is TGTGCCACCAGTGATTTGCCCGGGACAGGTCGAAACACCGGGGAGCTGTTTTTT. Amino acids: CATSDLPGTGRNTGELFF.

J is TRBJ2-7 and V is TRBV2, with D possibly being TRBD2 (6 bases). Germline CDR1 reads SNHLY; CDR2 reads FYNNEI. V lost 3 bases and J 5 bases, leaving 11 bases between the germline ends. The CDR3 has 13 residues. In nucleotides, the CDR3 is TGTGCCAGCAGTGATTCAGGGAGGAACGAGCAGTACTTC. Its protein product is CASSDSGRNEQYF.

This clone appeared once. The chain uses TRBV11-2 and TRBJ2-7; TRBD2 matches 7 bases. The CDR3 has 15 amino acids. CDR1 is SGHAT, CDR2 FQNNGV, per germline. V lost 3 bases, J lost 0 bases, and 5 bases stayed unmatched. In nucleotides, the CDR3 is TGTGCCAGCAGCTTGCAGCGGGGCAACTCCTACGAGCAGTACTTC. This sequence encodes CASSLQRGNSYEQYF.

The chain joins TRBV18 to TRBJ1-3; TRBD1 matches 7 bases. This CDR3 spans 15 amino acids. V lost 1 base, J lost 0 bases, and 0 bases stayed unmatched. Germline CDR1 and CDR2: KGHSH and LQKENI. The CDR3 DNA follows: TGTGCCAGCTCACCACGGGACAGCTCTGGAAACACCATATATTTT. Translated, it gives CASSPRDSSGNTIYF.

This chain connects TRBV7-2 to TRBJ2-7, with a tentative D call TRBD2 (5 bases). V was shortened by 0 bases and J by 6 bases, with 9 bases between the two germline ends. This CDR3 has 13 residues. Germline CDR1 is SGHTA and CDR2 is FQGNSA. The CDR3 loop is CASSLAEVGEQYF. The CDR3 DNA reads as TGTGCCAGCAGCTTAGCGGAGGTGGGCGAGCAGTACTTC.

This clone was observed a handful of times. This sequence joins TRBV11-2 and TRBJ2-2, with TRBD2 identical over 11 bases. Trimming took 4 bases from V and 2 from J; bases not matched to a gene: 3. Germline loops: CDR1 SGHAT, CDR2 FQNNGV. The CDR3 totals 16 residues. The CDR3 region has the DNA TGTGCCAGCAGCTACACTAGCGGGGGTAACACCGGGGAGCTGTTTTTT. Its protein product is CASSYTSGGNTGELFF.

V gene TRBV6-5 combines with J gene TRBJ2-7, with D perhaps TRBD2 (5 bases). This CDR3 contains 14 residues. Germline V gene sequence: CDR1 MNHEY, CDR2 SVGAGI. Trimming took 4 bases from V and 5 from J, leaving 15 bases between them. The DNA for the CDR3 is TGTGCCAGCAGTTGGAACATTCTCGGGAACGAGCAGTACTTC. It is translated as CASSWNILGNEQYF.

This rearrangement joins TRBV10-1 to TRBJ2-1, with 12 bases that match TRBD2. Per the germline V gene, CDR1 is WNHNN and CDR2 is SYGVQD (reference sequence). J gave up 6 bases and V 0 bases, and 6 bases lay outside the gene matches. This CDR3 is built from 17 residues. CDR3 nucleotide sequence: TGCGCCAGCAGTGAGTCGGCTAGCGGGAGGGCCGGCAATGAGCAGTTCTTC. This encodes CASSESASGRAGNEQFF.